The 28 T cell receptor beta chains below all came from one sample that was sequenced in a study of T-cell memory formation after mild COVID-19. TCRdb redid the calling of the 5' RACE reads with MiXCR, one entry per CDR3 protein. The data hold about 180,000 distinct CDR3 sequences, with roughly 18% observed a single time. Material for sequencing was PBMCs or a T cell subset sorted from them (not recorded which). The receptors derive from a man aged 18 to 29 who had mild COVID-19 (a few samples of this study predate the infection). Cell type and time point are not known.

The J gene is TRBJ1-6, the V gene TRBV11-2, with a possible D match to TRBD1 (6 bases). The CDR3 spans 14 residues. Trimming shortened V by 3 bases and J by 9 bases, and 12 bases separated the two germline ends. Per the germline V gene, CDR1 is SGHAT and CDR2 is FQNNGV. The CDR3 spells CASSFLGGSSPLHF. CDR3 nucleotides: TGTGCCAGCAGCTTCCTAGGGGGGTCTTCACCCCTCCACTTT.

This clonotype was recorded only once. The chain's CDR3 is CASRLTGVGEKLFF. The DNA for the CDR3 is TGTGCCAGCAGGTTGACAGGGGTGGGGGAAAAACTGTTTTTT. V usage is TRBV12-3 or TRBV12-4 and J usage is TRBJ1-4, with 8 bases that match TRBD1. V was clipped by 6 bases and J by 8 bases; unmatched bases: 8. There are 14 residues in the CDR3.

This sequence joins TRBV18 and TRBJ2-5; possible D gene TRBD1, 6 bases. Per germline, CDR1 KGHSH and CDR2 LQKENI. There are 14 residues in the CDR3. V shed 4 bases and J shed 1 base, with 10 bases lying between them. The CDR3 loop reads CASSLTGIQETQYF. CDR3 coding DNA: TGTGCCAGCTCACTCACAGGGATCCAAGAGACCCAGTACTTC.

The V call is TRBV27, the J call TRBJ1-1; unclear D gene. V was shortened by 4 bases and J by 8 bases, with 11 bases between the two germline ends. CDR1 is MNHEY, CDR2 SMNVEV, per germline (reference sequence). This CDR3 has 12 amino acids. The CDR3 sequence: CASSSPMREAFF. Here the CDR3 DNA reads TGTGCCAGCAGTTCACCCATGAGAGAAGCTTTCTTT.

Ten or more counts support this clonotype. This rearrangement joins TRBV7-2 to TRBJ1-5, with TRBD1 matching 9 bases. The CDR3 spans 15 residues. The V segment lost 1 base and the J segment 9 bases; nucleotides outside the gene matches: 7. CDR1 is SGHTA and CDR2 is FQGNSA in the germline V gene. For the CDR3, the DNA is TGTGCCAGCAGCTTAGAAGGGACAGGGCGTCGGCCCCAGCATTTT. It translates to CASSLEGTGRRPQHF.

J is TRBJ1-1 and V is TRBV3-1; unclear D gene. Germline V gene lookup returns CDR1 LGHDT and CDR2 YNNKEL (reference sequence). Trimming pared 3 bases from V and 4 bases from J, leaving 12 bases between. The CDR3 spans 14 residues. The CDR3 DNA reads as TGTGCCAGCAGCCATCACGGCCTCGTCACTGAAGCTTTCTTT. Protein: CASSHHGLVTEAFF. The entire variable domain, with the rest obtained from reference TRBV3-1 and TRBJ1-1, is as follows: DTAVSQTPKYLVTQMGNDKSIKCEQNLGHDTMYWYKQDSKKFLKIMFSYNNKELIINETVPNRFSPKSPDKAHLNLHINSLELGDSAVYFCASSHHGLVTEAFFGQGTRLTVV.

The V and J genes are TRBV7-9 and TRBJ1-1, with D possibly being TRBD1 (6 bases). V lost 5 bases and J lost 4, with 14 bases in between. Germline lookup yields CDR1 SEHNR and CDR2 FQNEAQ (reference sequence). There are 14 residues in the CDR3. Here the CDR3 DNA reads TGTGCCAGCAGCCAGCTACAGGGTGGCACTGAAGCTTTCTTT. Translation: CASSQLQGGTEAFF. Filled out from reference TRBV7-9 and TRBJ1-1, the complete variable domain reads DTGVSQNPRHKITKRGQNVTFRCDPISEHNRLYWYRQTLGQGPEFLTYFQNEAQLEKSRLLSDRFSAERPKGSFSTLEIQRTEQGDSAMYLCASSQLQGGTEAFFGQGTRLTVV.

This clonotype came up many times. CDR3 loop: CASSLQVTDTQYF. The DNA for the CDR3 is TGTGCCAGCAGCTTACAGGTCACAGATACGCAGTATTTT. The rearrangement joins TRBV7-3 to TRBJ2-3; D uncertain. Trimming pared 2 bases from V and 2 bases from J, leaving 5 bases between. The germline CDR1 and CDR2 sequences are SGHTA and FQGTGA. The CDR3 loop spans 13 amino acids. The variable domain in full, completed from reference TRBV7-3 and TRBJ2-3, reads GAGVSQTPSNKVTEKGKYVELRCDPISGHTALYWYRQSLGQGPEFLIYFQGTGAADDSGLPNDRFFAVRPEGSVSTLKIQRTERGDSAVYLCASSLQVTDTQYFGPGTRLTVL.

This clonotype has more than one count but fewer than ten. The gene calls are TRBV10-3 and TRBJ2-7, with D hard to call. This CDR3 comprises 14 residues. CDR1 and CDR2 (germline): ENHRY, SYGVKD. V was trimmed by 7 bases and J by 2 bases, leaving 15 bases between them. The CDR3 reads CAIKSQSRTYEQYF. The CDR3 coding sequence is TGTGCCATCAAATCCCAGTCTCGCACCTACGAGCAGTACTTC.

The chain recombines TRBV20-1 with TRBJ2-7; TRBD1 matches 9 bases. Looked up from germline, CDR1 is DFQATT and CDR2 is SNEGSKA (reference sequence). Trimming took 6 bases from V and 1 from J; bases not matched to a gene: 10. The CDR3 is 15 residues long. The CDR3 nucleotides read TGCAGTGCCGCCGGACAGGGGATAAGGTCCTACGAGCAGTACTTC. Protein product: CSAAGQGIRSYEQYF.

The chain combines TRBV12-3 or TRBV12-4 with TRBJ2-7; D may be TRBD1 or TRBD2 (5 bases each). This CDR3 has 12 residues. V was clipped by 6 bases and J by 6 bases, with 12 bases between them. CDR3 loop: CASSITGLEQYF. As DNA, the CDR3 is TGTGCCAGCAGCATAACGGGGCTCGAGCAGTACTTC.

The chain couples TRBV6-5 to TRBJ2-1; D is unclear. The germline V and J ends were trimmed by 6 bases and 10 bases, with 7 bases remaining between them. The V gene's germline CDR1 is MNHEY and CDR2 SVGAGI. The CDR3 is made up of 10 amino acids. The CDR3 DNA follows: TGTGCCAGCAGGGGCTTAGAGCAGTTCTTC. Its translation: CASRGLEQFF.

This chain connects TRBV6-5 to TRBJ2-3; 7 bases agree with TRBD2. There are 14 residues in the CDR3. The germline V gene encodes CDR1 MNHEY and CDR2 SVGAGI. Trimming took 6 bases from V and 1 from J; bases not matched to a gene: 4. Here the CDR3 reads CASRWGGGTDTQYF. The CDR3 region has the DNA TGTGCCAGCAGGTGGGGAGGGGGCACAGATACGCAGTATTTT.

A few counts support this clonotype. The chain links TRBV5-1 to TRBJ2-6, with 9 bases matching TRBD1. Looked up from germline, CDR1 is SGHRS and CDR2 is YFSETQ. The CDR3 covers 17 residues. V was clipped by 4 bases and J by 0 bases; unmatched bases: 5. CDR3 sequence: CASSEGQGYSGANVLTF. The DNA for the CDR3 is TGCGCCAGCAGCGAGGGACAGGGTTACTCTGGGGCCAACGTCCTGACTTTC.

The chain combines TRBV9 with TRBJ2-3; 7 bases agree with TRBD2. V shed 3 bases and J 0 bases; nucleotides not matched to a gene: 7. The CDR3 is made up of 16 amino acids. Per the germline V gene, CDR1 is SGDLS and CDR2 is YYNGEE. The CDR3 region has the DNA TGTGCCAGCAGCGCCTCAGCGGGGCCAAGCACAGATACGCAGTATTTT. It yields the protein CASSASAGPSTDTQYF.

CDR3 residues: CASSSGATGLLEAFF. The CDR3 region has the DNA TGTGCCAGCAGCTCAGGCGCAACAGGGCTCCTTGAAGCTTTCTTT. The chain combines TRBV7-2 with TRBJ1-1; D may be TRBD1 (6 bases). This CDR3 is built from 15 residues. Germline V gene data show CDR1 as SGHTA and CDR2 as FQGNSA. With 4 bases removed from V and 7 bases from J, the gap between germline ends came to 19 bases.

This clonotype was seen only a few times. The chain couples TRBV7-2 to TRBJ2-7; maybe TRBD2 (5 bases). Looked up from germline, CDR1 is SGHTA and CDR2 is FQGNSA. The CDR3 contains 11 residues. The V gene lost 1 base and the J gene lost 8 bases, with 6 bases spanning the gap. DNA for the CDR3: TGTGCCAGCAGCTTAGGAGGGAAGCAGTACTTC. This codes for CASSLGGKQYF.

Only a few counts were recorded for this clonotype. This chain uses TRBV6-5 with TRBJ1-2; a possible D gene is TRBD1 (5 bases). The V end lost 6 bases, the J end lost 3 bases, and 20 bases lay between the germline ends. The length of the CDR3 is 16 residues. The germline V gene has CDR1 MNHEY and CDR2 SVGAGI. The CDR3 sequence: CASSSGLRGTDYGYTF. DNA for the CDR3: TGTGCCAGCAGCTCCGGGTTGCGCGGGACTGACTATGGCTACACCTTC.

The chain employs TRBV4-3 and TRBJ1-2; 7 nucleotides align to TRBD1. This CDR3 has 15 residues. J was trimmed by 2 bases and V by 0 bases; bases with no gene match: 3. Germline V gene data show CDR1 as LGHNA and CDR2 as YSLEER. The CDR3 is CASSQDPGQNYGYTF. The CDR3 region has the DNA TGCGCCAGCAGCCAAGATCCGGGACAGAACTATGGCTACACCTTC.

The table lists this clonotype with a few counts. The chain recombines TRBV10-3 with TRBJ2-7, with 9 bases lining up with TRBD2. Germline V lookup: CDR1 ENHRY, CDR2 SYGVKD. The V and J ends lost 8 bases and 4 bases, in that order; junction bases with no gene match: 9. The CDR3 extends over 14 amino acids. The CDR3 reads CAIRGRGPGYEQYV. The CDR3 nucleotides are TGTGCCATCCGCGGGAGGGGCCCCGGATACGAGCAGTACGTC.

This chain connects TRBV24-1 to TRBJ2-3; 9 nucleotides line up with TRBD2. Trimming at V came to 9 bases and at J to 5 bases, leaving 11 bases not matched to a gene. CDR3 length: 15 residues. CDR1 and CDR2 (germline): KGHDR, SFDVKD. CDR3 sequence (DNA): TGTGCCACCGGCCCTGGCGGGGGGGCCGGAGATACGCAGTATTTT. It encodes CATGPGGGAGDTQYF.

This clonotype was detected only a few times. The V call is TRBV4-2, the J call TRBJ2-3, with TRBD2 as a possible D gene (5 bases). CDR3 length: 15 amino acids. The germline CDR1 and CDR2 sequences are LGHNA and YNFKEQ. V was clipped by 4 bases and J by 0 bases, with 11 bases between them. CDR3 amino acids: CASSPRTGSTDTQYF. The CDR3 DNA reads TGTGCCAGCAGCCCCAGGACGGGGAGCACAGATACGCAGTATTTT.

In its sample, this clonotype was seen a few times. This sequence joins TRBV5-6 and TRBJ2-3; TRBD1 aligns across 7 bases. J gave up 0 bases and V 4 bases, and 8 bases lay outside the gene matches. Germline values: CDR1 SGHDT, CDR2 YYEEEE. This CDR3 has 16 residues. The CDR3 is CASSQVDRYSTDTQYF. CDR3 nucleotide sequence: TGTGCCAGCAGCCAAGTGGACAGGTATAGCACAGATACGCAGTATTTT.

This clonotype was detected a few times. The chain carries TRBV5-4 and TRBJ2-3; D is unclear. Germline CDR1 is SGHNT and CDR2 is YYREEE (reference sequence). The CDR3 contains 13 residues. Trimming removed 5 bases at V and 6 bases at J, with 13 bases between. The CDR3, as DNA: TGTGCCAGCAGATTCAATGGCGCGGATACGCAGTATTTT. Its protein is CASRFNGADTQYF. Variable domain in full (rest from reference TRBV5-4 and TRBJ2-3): ETGVTQSPTHLIKTRGQQVTLRCSSQSGHNTVSWYQQALGQGPQFIFQYYREEENGRGNFPPRFSGLQFPNYSSELNVNALELDDSALYLCASRFNGADTQYFGPGTRLTVL.

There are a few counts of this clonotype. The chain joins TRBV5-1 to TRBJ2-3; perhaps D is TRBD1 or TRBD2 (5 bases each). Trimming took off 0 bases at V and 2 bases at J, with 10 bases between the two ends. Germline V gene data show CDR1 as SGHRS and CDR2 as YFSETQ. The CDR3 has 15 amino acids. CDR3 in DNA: TGCGCCAGCAGCTTGGCGGGGCCACTCACAGATACGCAGTATTTT. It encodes CASSLAGPLTDTQYF.

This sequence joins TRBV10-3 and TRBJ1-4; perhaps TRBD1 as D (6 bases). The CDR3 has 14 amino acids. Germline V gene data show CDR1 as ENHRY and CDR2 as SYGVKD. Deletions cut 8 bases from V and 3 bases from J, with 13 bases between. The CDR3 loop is CAIRGGTANEKLFF. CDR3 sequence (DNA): TGTGCCATCCGGGGGGGCACCGCTAATGAAAAACTGTTTTTT.

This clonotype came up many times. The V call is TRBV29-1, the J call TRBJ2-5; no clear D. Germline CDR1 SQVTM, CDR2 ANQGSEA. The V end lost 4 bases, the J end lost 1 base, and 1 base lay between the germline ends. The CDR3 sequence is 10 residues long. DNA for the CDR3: TGCAGCGTTGGCCAAGAGACCCAGTACTTC. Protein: CSVGQETQYF.

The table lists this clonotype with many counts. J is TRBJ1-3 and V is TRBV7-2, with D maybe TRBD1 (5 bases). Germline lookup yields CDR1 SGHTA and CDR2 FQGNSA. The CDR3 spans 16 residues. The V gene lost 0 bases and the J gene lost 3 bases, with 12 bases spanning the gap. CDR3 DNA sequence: TGTGCCAGCAGCTTAGCGGTCGGGGCGGGTGGAAACACCATATATTTT. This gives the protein CASSLAVGAGGNTIYF. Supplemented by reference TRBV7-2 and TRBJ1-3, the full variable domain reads GAGVSQSPSNKVTEKGKDVELRCDPISGHTALYWYRQSLGQGLEFLIYFQGNSAPDKSGLPSDRFSAERTGGSVSTLTIQRTQQEDSAVYLCASSLAVGAGGNTIYFGEGSWLTVV.